The 16 T cell receptor beta chains below come from one sample, sequenced in a study of T cell changes during pregnancy in multiple sclerosis (dated by TCRdb to about 2019). The library came from the immunoSEQ multiplex PCR assay. Imported from immuneACCESS, the table was reduced by TCRdb to in-frame sequences with V and J called. These copies leave out some clones; in studies compared against another copy, an unresolved V gene accounts for under half, and the cause of the remainder is not known. The sample table lists just over 65,000 clones, about 90% of them with a count of one. Of the sample, more than 0.75% falls within the top ten clones. This specimen was peripheral blood, taken in the second trimester of pregnancy. The receptors were sampled from a female donor with multiple sclerosis, enrolled in a pregnancy study.

The chain recombines TRBV6-5 with TRBJ1-5; D not resolved. CDR1 is MNHEY and CDR2 is SVGAGI in the germline V gene. There are 12 residues in the CDR3. The CDR3 spells CALRAGNQPQHF. The CDR3 DNA reads as TGTGCTTTAAGAGCGGGGAATCAGCCCCAGCATTTT.

V is TRBV11-1 and J is TRBJ2-7; 11 nucleotides line up with TRBD2. Germline V gives CDR1 SGHAT, CDR2 FQDESV (reference sequence). Losses at the gene ends were 4 bases for V and 5 bases for J; bases not matched to a gene: 4. The CDR3 is 14 residues long. The DNA of the CDR3 is TGTGCCAGCAGCTCTAGCGGGGGGCAGCACGAGCAGTACTTC. It specifies CASSSSGGQHEQYF.

The chain carries TRBV9 and TRBJ1-2; 8 positions match TRBD1. The length of the CDR3 is 14 residues. The germline V gene has CDR1 SGDLS and CDR2 YYNGEE. Trimming cost V 4 bases and J 4 bases; bases outside gene matches: 6. CDR3 coding DNA: TGTGCCAGCAGCTCGTGGACAGGGAGCTATGGCTACACCTTC. Protein product: CASSSWTGSYGYTF.

The chain employs TRBV19 and TRBJ2-2, with 12 bases matching TRBD1. Germline CDR1 reads LNHDA; CDR2 reads SQIVND (reference sequence). With V trimmed by 3 bases and J by 3 bases, 8 bases remained unmatched. This CDR3 region has 18 residues. The CDR3 DNA sequence: TGTGCCAGTAGTATCGGGACAGGGGGCGCGCAGGACACCGGGGAGCTGTTTTTT. It yields the protein CASSIGTGGAQDTGELFF. Based on the CDR3 plus reference TRBV19 and TRBJ2-2, the full variable domain is DGGITQSPKYLFRKEGQNVTLSCEQNLNHDAMYWYRQDPGQGLRLIYYSQIVNDFQKGDIAEGYSVSREKKESFPLTVTSAQKNPTAFYLCASSIGTGGAQDTGELFFGEGSRLTVL.

V gene TRBV5-1 combines with J gene TRBJ1-1; D is ambiguous. The V and J ends lost 4 bases and 3 bases respectively, with 10 bases between them. In germline, CDR1 is SGHRS, CDR2 YFSETQ. The CDR3 covers 13 residues. The CDR3 nucleotides are TGCGCCAGCAGCCTTCAGTTGGACACTGAAGCTTTCTTT. Its translation is CASSLQLDTEAFF.

The chain carries TRBV4-3 and TRBJ2-7; 7 bases match TRBD1. With V trimmed by 0 bases and J by 3 bases, 2 bases remained unmatched. From germline, CDR1 is LGHNA and CDR2 YSLEER. The CDR3 length is 14 residues. CDR3 region: CASSQDDRDYEQYF. Written as DNA, the CDR3 is TGCGCCAGCAGCCAAGATGACAGGGACTACGAGCAGTACTTC.

This chain connects TRBV4-3 to TRBJ2-7; 7 positions agree with TRBD2. Trimming removed 0 bases from V and 0 bases from J; junction bases left unmatched: 8. The CDR3 sequence is 17 residues long. Germline CDR1 is LGHNA and CDR2 is YSLEER. The CDR3 DNA follows: TGCGCCAGCAGCCAAGATAGTTTGGGGGGGAGCTCCTACGAGCAGTACTTC. Its protein is CASSQDSLGGSSYEQYF.

The chain combines TRBV9 with TRBJ2-7; 9 nucleotides match TRBD1. The CDR3 consists of 15 residues. V was pared by 3 bases and J by 5 bases, with 9 bases of the junction left unmatched. The V gene's germline CDR1 is SGDLS and CDR2 YYNGEE. The CDR3 region has the DNA TGTGCCAGCAGCGGTGGGGACAGGGAGGAGGACGAGCAGTACTTC. It encodes CASSGGDREEDEQYF.

This chain connects TRBV30 to TRBJ2-3; TRBD1 matches 8 bases. V was clipped by 2 bases and J by 2 bases; unmatched bases: 18. There are 19 residues in the CDR3. Germline CDR1 reads GTSNPN; CDR2 reads SVGIG (reference sequence). The CDR3 bases are TGTGCCTGGAGTCCCATCCCCCGGGACAGGCTGTTGGCCACAGATACGCAGTATTTT. Its protein product is CAWSPIPRDRLLATDTQYF.

The V and J genes are TRBV7-3 and TRBJ2-2, with 7 bases fitting TRBD1. From germline, CDR1 is SGHTA and CDR2 FQGTGA. The CDR3 covers 16 residues. J lost 6 bases, V lost 2 bases, and 9 bases had no gene match. CDR3 sequence: CASSLFGFQGAGELFF. The CDR3 DNA reads TGTGCCAGCAGCTTATTTGGTTTTCAGGGGGCCGGGGAGCTGTTTTTT.

The chain carries TRBV9 and TRBJ2-5, with 8 bases aligning to TRBD2. The CDR3 extends over 19 amino acids. The V gene end was trimmed by 0 bases and the J gene end by 3 bases; junction bases not matched to a gene: 16. CDR1 is SGDLS, CDR2 YYNGEE, per germline. CDR3 in amino acids: CASSVGVGGVGTTKETQYF. The CDR3 bases are TGTGCCAGCAGCGTAGGGGTCGGGGGGGTCGGGACTACTAAAGAGACCCAGTACTTC. The full variable domain, its missing parts supplied by reference TRBV9 and TRBJ2-5, is DSGVTQTPKHLITATGQRVTLRCSPRSGDLSVYWYQQSLDQGLQFLIQYYNGEERAKGNILERFSAQQFPDLHSELNLSSLELGDSALYFCASSVGVGGVGTTKETQYFGPGTRLLVL.

The chain employs TRBV4-3 and TRBJ1-6; D possibly corresponds to TRBD1 (5 bases). V was trimmed by 1 base and J by 6 bases, leaving 10 bases between them. The CDR3 totals 15 residues. Per germline, CDR1 LGHNA and CDR2 YSLEER. The CDR3 sequence: CASSQGSRANSPLHF. CDR3 DNA sequence: TGCGCCAGCAGCCAAGGGTCCAGGGCTAATTCACCCCTCCACTTT.

The chain couples TRBV7-2 to TRBJ1-6; TRBD1 matches at 12 bases. The germline CDR1 and CDR2 sequences are SGHTA and FQGNSA. This CDR3 region has 15 residues. With V trimmed by 4 bases and J by 10 bases, 5 bases remained unmatched. The CDR3 nucleotides read TGTGCCAGCAGCTCCACCGGGACAGGGGGCTCACCCCTCCACTTT. It yields the protein CASSSTGTGGSPLHF.

The chain recombines TRBV7-3 with TRBJ2-1; D is undetermined. V lost 3 bases and J lost 5, with 20 bases in between. Germline CDR1 and CDR2: SGHTA and FQGTGA. The CDR3 covers 17 residues. The CDR3 sequence is CASSLFYPPSRHNEQFF. As DNA, the CDR3 is TGTGCCAGCAGCTTGTTCTACCCCCCTTCCCGCCACAATGAGCAGTTCTTC.

The rearrangement joins TRBV18 to TRBJ1-1, with 7 bases that match TRBD1. The CDR3 is 15 amino acids. Germline V gene sequence: CDR1 KGHSH, CDR2 LQKENI. V lost 2 bases and J lost 5; bases outside the gene matches: 8. The CDR3 bases are TGTGCCAGCTCACCAAGAGGGGGCGCTTGGACTGAAGCTTTCTTT. Amino acid sequence: CASSPRGGAWTEAFF.

This chain links TRBV6-1 with TRBJ1-2; 10 bases are a match to TRBD1. The CDR3 is made up of 14 amino acids. Trimming removed 8 bases from V and 5 bases from J; junction bases left unmatched: 8. CDR1 is MNHNS, CDR2 SASEGT, per germline. The CDR3 protein is CASGKDRGEYGYTF. CDR3 nucleotide sequence: TGTGCCAGCGGGAAGGACAGGGGGGAGTATGGCTACACCTTC.